The rows below give T cell receptor beta chains drawn from one sample of a study of T cells in Graves' hyperthyroidism and ophthalmopathy. TCRdb used MiXCR to reprocess the multiplex PCR reads, holding one entry per CDR3 protein. The data hold about 410,000 distinct CDR3 sequences, with about 14% observed a single time. Source material: blood. Source of these receptors: a woman aged 25 to 39 with Graves' ophthalmopathy. Both conserved end residues are part of each CDR3. A D gene is named only where the DNA matches it firmly. Clone size appears in some rows only: once, few, many, or a class for an expanded clone.

v_call: TRBV11-3
d_call: NA
clone_size: many
j_call: TRBJ2-7
cdr3_aa: CASSFRGDTVTYEQYF
cdr3_nt: TGTGCCAGCAGCTTCCGTGGGGACACGGTGACCTACGAGCAGTACTTC

v_call: TRBV3-1
d_call: NA
clone_size: many
j_call: TRBJ1-2
cdr3_aa: CASKGFTTIYGYTF
cdr3_nt: TGTGCCAGCAAAGGGTTTACGACGATCTATGGCTACACCTTC

v_call: TRBV12-3/TRBV12-4
d_call: NA
clone_size: many
j_call: TRBJ2-3
cdr3_aa: CASSLQHKTDTQYF
cdr3_nt: TGTGCCAGCAGTTTACAGCATAAGACAGATACGCAGTATTTT

v_call: TRBV9
d_call: TRBD1
clone_size: many
j_call: TRBJ1-4
cdr3_aa: CASSLGSGQGLLGHEKLFF
cdr3_nt: TGTGCCAGCAGCTTGGGATCGGGACAGGGGCTACTCGGGCATGAAAAACTGTTTTTT

v_call: TRBV28
d_call: TRBD1
clone_size: many
j_call: TRBJ2-3
cdr3_aa: CASRPLIGQGDLGTDTQYF
cdr3_nt: TGTGCCAGCAGACCCTTAATCGGACAGGGCGACTTAGGGACAGATACGCAGTATTTT

v_call: TRBV6-1
d_call: NA
clone_size: NA
j_call: TRBJ2-7
cdr3_aa: CASSEVGSYEQYF
cdr3_nt: TGTGCCAGCAGTGAAGTGGGCAGCTACGAGCAGTACTTC

v_call: TRBV29-1
d_call: NA
clone_size: many
j_call: TRBJ1-1
cdr3_aa: CSVEGQMNTEAFF
cdr3_nt: TGCAGCGTTGAAGGACAGATGAACACTGAAGCTTTCTTT

v_call: TRBV30
d_call: NA
clone_size: many
j_call: TRBJ2-1
cdr3_aa: CAWSPGQQHEQFF
cdr3_nt: TGTGCCTGGAGTCCGGGACAACAACACGAGCAGTTCTTC

v_call: TRBV7-8
d_call: NA
clone_size: many
j_call: TRBJ1-1
cdr3_aa: CASSQQETSTEAFF
cdr3_nt: TGTGCCAGCAGCCAACAAGAGACGAGCACTGAAGCTTTCTTT

v_call: TRBV9
d_call: NA
clone_size: NA
j_call: TRBJ2-2
cdr3_aa: CASRWGENTGELFF
cdr3_nt: TGTGCCAGCAGGTGGGGGGAGAACACCGGGGAGCTGTTTTTT

v_call: TRBV19
d_call: TRBD1
clone_size: NA
j_call: TRBJ2-7
cdr3_aa: CASRNRGSSYEQYF
cdr3_nt: TGTGCCAGTAGGAACAGGGGGAGCTCCTACGAGCAGTACTTC

v_call: TRBV20-1
d_call: NA
clone_size: few
j_call: TRBJ1-2
cdr3_aa: CSASNANYGYTF
cdr3_nt: TGCAGTGCTAGTAACGCAAACTATGGCTACACCTTC

v_call: TRBV20-1
d_call: NA
clone_size: few
j_call: TRBJ1-3
cdr3_aa: CSARARRASGNTIYF
cdr3_nt: TGCAGTGCTAGAGCGCGCAGGGCCTCTGGAAACACCATATATTTT

v_call: TRBV14
d_call: NA
clone_size: few
j_call: TRBJ2-3
cdr3_aa: CASSQDWNWDTQYF
cdr3_nt: TGTGCCAGCAGCCAAGATTGGAACTGGGATACGCAGTATTTT

v_call: TRBV19
d_call: TRBD1
clone_size: NA
j_call: TRBJ1-2
cdr3_aa: CASNHRDRAYGYTF
cdr3_nt: TGTGCCAGTAATCACCGGGACAGGGCCTATGGCTACACCTTC

v_call: TRBV6-1
d_call: TRBD1
clone_size: many
j_call: TRBJ2-7
cdr3_aa: CASRVGPQTGGNYEQYF
cdr3_nt: TGTGCCAGCAGAGTAGGGCCCCAGACAGGGGGAAACTACGAGCAGTACTTC

v_call: TRBV19
d_call: NA
clone_size: many
j_call: TRBJ1-1
cdr3_aa: CASSDQTGFDTEAFF
cdr3_nt: TGTGCCAGTAGCGACCAAACAGGGTTTGACACTGAAGCTTTCTTT

v_call: TRBV4-2
d_call: TRBD2
clone_size: many
j_call: TRBJ2-1
cdr3_aa: CASSQGEGTSGRNEQFF
cdr3_nt: TGTGCCAGCAGCCAAGGCGAAGGGACTAGCGGCCGAAATGAGCAGTTCTTC

v_call: TRBV11-1
d_call: TRBD2
clone_size: few
j_call: TRBJ2-2
cdr3_aa: CTRIRAGLASGELFF
cdr3_nt: TGTACCAGAATCCGGGCGGGACTAGCGTCCGGGGAGCTGTTTTTT

v_call: TRBV7-3
d_call: TRBD2
clone_size: few
j_call: TRBJ2-6
cdr3_aa: CASSLYGGDSGANVLTF
cdr3_nt: TGTGCCAGCAGCTTATACGGGGGGGACTCTGGGGCCAACGTCCTGACTTTC

v_call: TRBV7-9
d_call: NA
clone_size: few
j_call: TRBJ2-7
cdr3_aa: CASSPWIAETYEQYF
cdr3_nt: TGTGCCAGCAGCCCCTGGATAGCGGAAACCTACGAGCAGTACTTC

v_call: TRBV20-1
d_call: NA
clone_size: many
j_call: TRBJ2-7
cdr3_aa: CSAMVEYEQYF
cdr3_nt: TGCAGTGCTATGGTAGAGTACGAGCAGTACTTC

v_call: TRBV20-1
d_call: NA
clone_size: many
j_call: TRBJ2-3
cdr3_aa: CSARGPDTQYF
cdr3_nt: TGCAGTGCCAGGGGCCCAGATACGCAGTATTTT

v_call: TRBV4-1
d_call: TRBD1
clone_size: NA
j_call: TRBJ2-2
cdr3_aa: CASSQDGTGVNTGELFF
cdr3_nt: TGCGCCAGCAGCCAAGACGGGACAGGGGTGAACACCGGGGAGCTGTTTTTT